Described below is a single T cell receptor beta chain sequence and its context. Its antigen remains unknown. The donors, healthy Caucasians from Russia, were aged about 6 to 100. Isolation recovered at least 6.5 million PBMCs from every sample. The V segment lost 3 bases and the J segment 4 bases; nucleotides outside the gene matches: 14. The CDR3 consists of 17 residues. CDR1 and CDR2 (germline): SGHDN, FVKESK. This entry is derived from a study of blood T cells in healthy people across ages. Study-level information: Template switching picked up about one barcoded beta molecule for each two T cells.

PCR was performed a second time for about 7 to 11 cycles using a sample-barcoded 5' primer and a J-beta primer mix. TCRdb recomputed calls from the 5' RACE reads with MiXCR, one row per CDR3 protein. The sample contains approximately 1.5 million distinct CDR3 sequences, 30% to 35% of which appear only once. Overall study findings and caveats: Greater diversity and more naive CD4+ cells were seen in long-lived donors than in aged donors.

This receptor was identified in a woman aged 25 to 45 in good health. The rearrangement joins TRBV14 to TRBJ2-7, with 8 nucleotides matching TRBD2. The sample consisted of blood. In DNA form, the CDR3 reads TGTGCCAGCAGCCATGGGCGACACGGGAGGGGAAAATACGAGCAGTACTTC. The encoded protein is CASSHGRHGRGKYEQYF.